By its share, the clone carrying this T cell receptor (beta chain) is large. The antigen is not known. The sample belongs to a study of circulating CD8 cells and anti-PD-1 response in melanoma. About the research overall: Treatment was intravenous nivolumab at 3 mg/kg every 2 weeks. Non-responders showed stable or progressive disease; responders showed complete or partial response. Whole-study findings and limits: Generally, no replicate experiments were performed.

From live CD3+CD8+TCRalphabeta+ cells, four PD-1 and/or TIGIT subsets were sorted. This CDR3 spans 14 amino acids. Germline CDR1 DFQATT, CDR2 SNEGSKA (reference sequence). Losses at the gene ends were 6 bases for V and 4 bases for J; bases not matched to a gene: 10. The QIAseq Immune Repertoire TCR panel built the libraries from roughly 16 ng of total RNA. TCRdb fed the reads into MiXCR, producing one record per CDR3 protein. This table has some 390 distinct CDR3 sequences, about 13% appearing once. The specimen comprised CD8+ T cells from PBMCs, sampled at baseline or after one month of anti-PD-1 therapy (not recorded which). This rearrangement joins TRBV20-1 to TRBJ2-7, with 9 bases matching TRBD1. The receptor was derived from a human donor with melanoma. Written as DNA, the CDR3 is TGCAGTGCGGCGGGGACAGGGTTTTCATACGAGCAGTACTTC. This codes for CSAAGTGFSYEQYF.